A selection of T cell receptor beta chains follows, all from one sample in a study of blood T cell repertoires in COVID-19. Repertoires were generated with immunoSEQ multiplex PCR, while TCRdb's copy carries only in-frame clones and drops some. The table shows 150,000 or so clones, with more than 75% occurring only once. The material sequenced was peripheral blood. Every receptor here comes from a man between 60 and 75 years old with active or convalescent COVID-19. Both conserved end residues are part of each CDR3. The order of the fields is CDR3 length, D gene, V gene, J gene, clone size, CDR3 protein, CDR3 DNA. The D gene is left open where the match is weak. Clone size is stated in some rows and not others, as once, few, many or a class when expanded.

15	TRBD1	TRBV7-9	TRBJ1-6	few	CASSLGTGINSPLHF	TGTGCCAGCAGCTTAGGGACAGGCATTAATTCACCCCTCCACTTT
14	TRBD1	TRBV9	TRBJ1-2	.	CASSVGVDRAGYTF	TGTGCCAGCAGCGTAGGGGTCGACAGGGCGGGCTACACCTTC
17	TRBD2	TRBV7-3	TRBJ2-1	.	CASSLGTSGRSGSEQFF	TGTGCCAGCAGCTTAGGGACTAGCGGCCGGAGCGGGAGTGAGCAGTTCTTC
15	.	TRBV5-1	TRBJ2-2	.	CASSLTESNTGELFF	TGCGCCAGCAGCTTAACAGAGAGTAACACCGGGGAGCTGTTTTTT
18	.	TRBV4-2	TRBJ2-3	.	CASSQARSSSTSTDTQYF	TGTGCCAGCAGCCAAGCAAGGTCTAGCAGCACTAGCACAGATACGCAGTATTTT
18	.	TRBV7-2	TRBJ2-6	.	CASSVSGGGFPGANVLTF	TGTGCCAGCAGCGTGAGCGGTGGAGGGTTCCCCGGGGCCAACGTCCTGACTTTC
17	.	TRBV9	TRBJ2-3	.	CASSVGRAAPSTDTQYF	TGTGCCAGCAGCGTAGGGCGGGCGGCCCCTAGCACAGATACGCAGTATTTT
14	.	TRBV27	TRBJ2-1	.	CASSQGAVYNEQFF	TGTGCCAGCAGTCAAGGGGCAGTTTACAATGAGCAGTTCTTC
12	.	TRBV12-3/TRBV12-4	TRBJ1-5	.	CATGTLNQPQHF	TGTGCCACAGGTACCCTCAATCAGCCCCAGCATTTT
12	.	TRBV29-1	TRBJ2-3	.	CSVEANTDTQYF	TGCAGCGTTGAAGCAAACACAGATACGCAGTATTTT
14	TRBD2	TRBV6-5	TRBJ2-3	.	CASSYSRGLTTQYF	TGTGCCAGCAGTTACTCGAGGGGACTAACGACGCAGTATTTT
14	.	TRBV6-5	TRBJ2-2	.	CASKVTGNTGELFF	TGTGCCAGCAAAGTTACAGGGAACACCGGGGAGCTGTTTTTT
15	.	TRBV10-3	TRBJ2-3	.	CAISQRLGGTDTQYF	TGTGCCATCAGTCAACGACTAGGCGGGACAGATACGCAGTATTTT
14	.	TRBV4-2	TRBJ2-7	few	CASRQGNDYDEQYF	TGTGCCAGCAGACAGGGAAACGATTATGACGAGCAGTACTTC
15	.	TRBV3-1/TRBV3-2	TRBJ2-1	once	CASSQKGYAPPEQFF	TGTGCCAGCAGCCAGAAGGGGTACGCCCCACCTGAGCAGTTCTTC
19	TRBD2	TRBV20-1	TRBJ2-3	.	CSASRLGGLAGGVTDTQYF	TGCAGTGCTAGTAGGCTTGGCGGACTAGCGGGAGGAGTCACAGATACGCAGTATTTT
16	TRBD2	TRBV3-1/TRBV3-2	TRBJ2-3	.	CASSQGTSDSTDTQYF	TGTGCCAGCAGCCAAGGGACTAGCGACTCCACAGATACGCAGTATTTT
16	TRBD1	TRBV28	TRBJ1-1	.	CASSSGDRAVFTEAFF	TGTGCCAGCAGTTCGGGGGACAGGGCAGTGTTCACTGAAGCTTTCTTT
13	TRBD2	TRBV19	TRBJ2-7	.	CASGPTSPNEQYF	TGTGCCAGCGGGCCGACTAGCCCCAACGAGCAGTACTTC
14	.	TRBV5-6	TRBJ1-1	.	CASSPVDRNTEAFF	TGTGCCAGCAGCCCTGTCGACAGGAACACTGAAGCTTTCTTT
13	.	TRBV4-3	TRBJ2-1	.	CASSQGLGGEQFF	TGCGCCAGCAGCCAAGGACTGGGAGGCGAGCAGTTCTTC
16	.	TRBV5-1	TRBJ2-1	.	CASSPAGPPSYNEQFF	TGCGCCAGCAGCCCGGCTGGGCCACCTTCCTACAATGAGCAGTTCTTC
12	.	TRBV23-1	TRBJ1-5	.	CASSQWQQPQHF	TGCGCCAGCAGTCAGTGGCAACAGCCCCAGCATTTT
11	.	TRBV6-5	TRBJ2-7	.	CASSHTYEQYF	TGTGCCAGCAGTCACACCTACGAGCAGTACTTC
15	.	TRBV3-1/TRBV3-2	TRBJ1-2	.	CASSHPSRVSYGYTF	TGTGCCAGCTCACACCCGAGCAGGGTCAGCTATGGCTACACCTTC
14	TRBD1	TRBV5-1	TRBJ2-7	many	CASSLDRGSYEQYF	TGCGCCAGCAGCCTGGACAGGGGGTCCTACGAGCAGTACTTC
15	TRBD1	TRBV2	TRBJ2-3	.	CASSESTGGLDTQYF	TGTGCCAGCAGTGAGTCGACAGGGGGATTGGATACGCAGTATTTT
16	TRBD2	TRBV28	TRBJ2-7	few	CASRPSSGSSPYEQYF	TGTGCCAGCAGGCCCAGTAGCGGGAGCTCTCCCTACGAGCAGTACTTC
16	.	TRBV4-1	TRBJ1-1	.	CASSQDGGPTDTEAFF	TGCGCCAGCAGCCAAGATGGAGGACCGACCGACACTGAAGCTTTCTTT
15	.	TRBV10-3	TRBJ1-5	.	CAISESGQSNQPQHF	TGTGCCATCAGTGAGTCCGGACAGTCAAATCAGCCCCAGCATTTT
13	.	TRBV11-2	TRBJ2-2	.	CASSLSSIGELFF	TGTGCCAGCAGCTTAAGCTCTATCGGGGAGCTGTTTTTT
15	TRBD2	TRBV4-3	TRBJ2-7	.	CASSHGSGGNYEQYF	TGCGCCAGCAGCCATGGTAGCGGGGGGAACTACGAGCAGTACTTC
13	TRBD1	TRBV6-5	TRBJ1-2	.	CASKRTGADGYTF	TGTGCCAGCAAACGGACAGGGGCGGATGGCTACACCTTC
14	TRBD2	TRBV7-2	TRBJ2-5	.	CASTPGGQQETQYF	TGTGCCAGCACCCCGGGGGGGCAGCAAGAGACCCAGTACTTC
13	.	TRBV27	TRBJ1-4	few	CASSLEGDEKLFF	TGTGCCAGCAGTTTAGAGGGGGATGAAAAACTGTTTTTT
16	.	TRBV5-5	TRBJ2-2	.	CASSSAGGWSTGELFF	TGTGCCAGCAGCTCGGCAGGGGGGTGGAGTACCGGGGAGCTGTTTTTT
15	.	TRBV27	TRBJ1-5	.	CASSFSGQNYQPQHF	TGTGCCAGCAGTTTCTCCGGACAGAATTATCAGCCCCAGCATTTT
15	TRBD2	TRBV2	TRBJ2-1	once	CASSAGTSGYGEQFF	TGTGCCAGCAGCGCCGGGACTAGCGGGTACGGTGAGCAGTTCTTC
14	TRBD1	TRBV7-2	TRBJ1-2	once	CASSGGTANYGYTF	TGTGCCAGCAGCGGCGGGACAGCTAACTATGGCTACACCTTC
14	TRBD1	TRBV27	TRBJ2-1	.	CASRPTGGHNEQFF	TGTGCCAGCAGGCCCACAGGGGGCCACAATGAGCAGTTCTTC
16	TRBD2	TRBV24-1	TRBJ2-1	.	CATSDPGLASYNEQFF	TGTGCCACCAGTGACCCGGGACTAGCGTCCTACAATGAGCAGTTCTTC
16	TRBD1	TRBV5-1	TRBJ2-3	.	CASSTAGGVVSDTQYF	TGCGCCAGCAGCACCGCAGGGGGTGTTGTTTCAGATACGCAGTATTTT
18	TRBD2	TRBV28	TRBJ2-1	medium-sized	CASQGETSGRANYNEQFF	TGTGCCAGCCAGGGGGAAACTAGCGGGAGGGCAAACTACAATGAGCAGTTCTTC
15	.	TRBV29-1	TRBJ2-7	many	CSVRPAVTRGYEQYF	TGCAGCGTGCGTCCCGCTGTCACAAGGGGGTACGAGCAGTACTTC
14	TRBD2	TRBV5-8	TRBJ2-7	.	CASIIAGSSYEQYF	TGTGCCAGCATCATAGCGGGTAGCTCCTACGAGCAGTACTTC
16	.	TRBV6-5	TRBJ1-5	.	CASSLSLAYSNQPQHF	TGTGCCAGCAGTTTGTCCCTCGCGTATAGCAATCAGCCCCAGCATTTT